These 10 T cell receptor beta chains were all obtained from the same sample, sequenced in a study of cytomegalovirus exposure and HLA in healthy donors. PCR amplification relied on 60 Vbeta primers (plus 13 Jbeta primers). Generated by immunoSEQ multiplex PCR, the TCRdb table keeps only in-frame clones and is missing some. The sample has 50,000 to 70,000 clones; approximately 60% are singletons. Sequenced input: PBMCs. The receptors shown here come from a man aged 30-40 years in good health and CMV-seronegative.

The rearrangement joins TRBV19 to TRBJ1-1; D possibly corresponds to TRBD1 (5 bases). The CDR3 is made up of 14 amino acids. From germline, CDR1 is LNHDA and CDR2 SQIVND (reference sequence). V lost 7 bases and J 7 bases, leaving 19 bases between the germline ends. DNA for the CDR3: TGTGCCAGTACCACGGGGGGGGGAGCGCTTGAAGCTTTCTTT. Its translation: CASTTGGGALEAFF.

The genes are TRBV19 and TRBJ1-2; the D is unclear. CDR1 and CDR2 from the germline V gene are LNHDA and SQIVND (reference sequence). V was shortened by 6 bases and J by 2 bases, with 16 bases between the two germline ends. CDR3 size: 15 residues. CDR3: CASSAGEGRNYGYTF. The CDR3 DNA reads TGTGCCAGTAGCGCCGGGGAGGGAAGAAACTATGGCTACACCTTC.

This rearrangement joins TRBV7-9 to TRBJ1-1; D gene ambiguous. This CDR3 spans 14 amino acids. Per the germline V gene, CDR1 is SEHNR and CDR2 is FQNEAQ (reference sequence). V lost 1 base to trimming and J lost 0 bases, with 6 bases between them. This CDR3 reads CASSLVSMNTEAFF. Written as DNA, the CDR3 is TGTGCCAGCAGCTTAGTGTCAATGAACACTGAAGCTTTCTTT.

This chain joins TRBV7-8 and TRBJ1-5; perhaps TRBD1 as D (6 bases). V was trimmed by 5 bases and J by 6 bases, leaving 17 bases between them. Germline-derived CDR1 and CDR2 are SGHVS and FQNEAQ. This CDR3 contains 15 residues. The chain's CDR3 is CASSPRTEKFQPQHF. Here the CDR3 DNA reads TGTGCCAGCAGCCCAAGGACAGAAAAGTTTCAGCCCCAGCATTTT.

The rearrangement joins TRBV4-1 to TRBJ1-4; D is uncertain. This CDR3 spans 13 amino acids. Germline V gene sequence: CDR1 MGHRA, CDR2 YSYEKL. V lost 4 bases and J 6 bases, leaving 9 bases between the germline ends. The chain's CDR3 is CASSRQGDEKLFF. CDR3 in DNA: TGCGCCAGCAGCCGACAAGGCGATGAAAAACTGTTTTTT.

This chain uses TRBV29-1 with TRBJ1-1; D gene unclear. CDR1 SQVTM and CDR2 ANQGSEA come from the germline V gene. Trimming removed 5 bases from V and 1 base from J, with 5 bases in between. The CDR3 runs to 11 residues. The CDR3 nucleotides read TGCAGCGTTTACAAGAACACTGAAGCTTTCTTT. Amino acid sequence: CSVYKNTEAFF. Using reference TRBV29-1 and TRBJ1-1 for the parts outside the CDR3, the full variable domain is SAVISQKPSRDICQRGTSLTIQCQVDSQVTMMFWYRQQPGQSLTLIATANQGSEATYESGFVIDKFPISRPNLTFSTLTVSNMSPEDSSIYLCSVYKNTEAFFGQGTRLTVV.

This chain joins TRBV4-1 and TRBJ1-5; 8 positions match TRBD1. V shed 1 base and J 9 bases; nucleotides not matched to a gene: 14. CDR1 and CDR2 from the germline V gene are MGHRA and YSYEKL. The CDR3 totals 17 residues. This chain's CDR3 is CASSQVQKTGEERPQHF. The CDR3 region has the DNA TGCGCCAGCAGCCAAGTGCAGAAGACAGGGGAGGAACGGCCCCAGCATTTT.

This chain connects TRBV29-1 to TRBJ1-1, with a tentative D call TRBD1 (5 bases). The CDR3 contains 13 residues. CDR1 and CDR2 from the germline V gene are SQVTM and ANQGSEA. Trimming took 4 bases from V and 5 from J, leaving 14 bases between them. Here the CDR3 DNA reads TGCAGCGTTGTTGTGGGGCTCGGGACTGAAGCTTTCTTT. Encoded protein: CSVVVGLGTEAFF. The full variable domain, its missing parts supplied by reference TRBV29-1 and TRBJ1-1, is SAVISQKPSRDICQRGTSLTIQCQVDSQVTMMFWYRQQPGQSLTLIATANQGSEATYESGFVIDKFPISRPNLTFSTLTVSNMSPEDSSIYLCSVVVGLGTEAFFGQGTRLTVV.

The chain joins TRBV9 to TRBJ2-7; TRBD2 matches at 10 bases. J lost 0 bases, V lost 0 bases, and 0 bases had no gene match. Germline CDR1 SGDLS, CDR2 YYNGEE. This CDR3 region has 15 residues. CDR3 loop: CASSVASGGSYEQYF. CDR3 nucleotides: TGTGCCAGCAGCGTAGCTAGCGGGGGCTCCTACGAGCAGTACTTC.

The chain couples TRBV6-5 to TRBJ2-7; TRBD2 matches at 13 bases. The CDR3 is 14 residues long. The trim removed 6 bases at V and 1 base at J, leaving 0 bases unmatched. Germline V lookup: CDR1 MNHEY, CDR2 SVGAGI. The CDR3 sequence: CASRTSGGSYEQYF. The CDR3 bases are TGTGCCAGCAGGACTAGCGGGGGGTCCTACGAGCAGTACTTC.